This T cell receptor beta chain was identified in a study of siplizumab effects on memory and regulatory T cells. This clone was found once. Sequenced by immunoSEQ multiplex PCR; TCRdb stores in-frame clones only, minus some. The sample consists of about 100,000 clones, 85% to 95% of them appearing once. Germline V gives CDR1 LNHNV, CDR2 YYDKDF (reference sequence). The CDR3 consists of 15 residues. The ends lost 0 bases at V and 8 bases at J; junction bases unmatched: 7. The chain links TRBV15 to TRBJ1-2; TRBD1 matches 9 bases. Sequenced material: non-Treg CD4+ T cells sorted from blood. The TCR originated in a human donor in good health. For the CDR3, the DNA is TGTGCCACCAGCAGAGAACGGACAGGGGAAGGCGGCTACACCTTC. Protein product: CATSRERTGEGGYTF. Supplemented by reference TRBV15 and TRBJ1-2, the full variable domain reads DAMVIQNPRYQVTQFGKPVTLSCSQTLNHNVMYWYQQKSSQAPKLLFHYYDKDFNNEADTPDNFQSRRPNTSFCFLDIRSPGLGDTAMYLCATSRERTGEGGYTFGSGTRLTVV.